This entry concerns a single TCR beta chain. Its antigen is unknown. This specimen comes from a study of cytomegalovirus exposure and HLA in healthy donors. As for the study in general: Of all 360 or so donors who were genotyped, roughly 81% belonged to the Caucasian-associated ancestry cluster. General study points: Later work found most CMV-associated TCR beta chains apparently HLA-restricted. Reportedly, cytomegalovirus status was diagnosed with high sensitivity and specificity. Within an earlier analysis, most TCR beta V segments proved productive either about 87% or about 30% of the time.

PCR was performed using 60 Vbeta and 13 Jbeta primers. Libraries were prepared by immunoSEQ multiplex PCR; TCRdb keeps only in-frame clonotypes and omits some of them. Of 150,000 to 200,000 clones listed, roughly four fifths are singletons. Unmatched junction bases numbered 2, after V lost 0 bases and J lost 0 bases. The CDR3 loop spans 16 amino acids. Germline lookup yields CDR1 SGHVS and CDR2 FNYEAQ. Source material: PBMCs. The chain has TRBV7-6 and TRBJ1-3, with TRBD1 matching over 7 bases. This TCR was recovered from a man between 18 and 35 years old in good health and CMV-seronegative. The CDR3 sequence is CASSLAPGGSGNTIYF. The DNA for the CDR3 is TGTGCCAGCAGCTTAGCCCCAGGGGGCTCTGGAAACACCATATATTTT.